Each of the 5 T cell receptor beta chains below was sequenced from the same sample in a study of blood T cell repertoires in COVID-19. The table came from immunoSEQ multiplex PCR; TCRdb's copy has only in-frame clones and leaves some out. The sample lists 200,000 to 250,000 clones; around 82% were seen once. The specimen sequenced was PBMCs or T cells enriched from blood (not recorded which). All receptors derive from a woman in her thirties or forties with acute COVID-19.

This clone was detected only a few times. The chain carries TRBV20-1 and TRBJ1-3, with unresolved D. The CDR3 covers 12 residues. The V end lost 4 bases, the J end lost 3 bases, and 7 bases lay between the germline ends. Per germline, CDR1 DFQATT and CDR2 SNEGSKA (reference sequence). The CDR3, as DNA: TGCAGTGCTAATGACGGTGGAAACACCATATATTTT. The encoded protein is CSANDGGNTIYF.

The chain uses TRBV18 and TRBJ1-2, with 7 bases aligning to TRBD1. Germline values: CDR1 KGHSH, CDR2 LQKENI. Trimming at V came to 6 bases and at J to 2 bases, leaving 12 bases not matched to a gene. The CDR3 consists of 16 residues. CDR3 in DNA: TGTGCCAGCTCCGGGACGGGACAGTCGGGGAACTATGGCTACACCTTC. It yields the protein CASSGTGQSGNYGYTF.

The genes are TRBV11-2 and TRBJ1-4; the match to TRBD1 covers 8 bases. The CDR3 extends over 14 amino acids. The V gene's germline CDR1 is SGHAT and CDR2 FQNNGV. J gave up 8 bases and V 5 bases, and 7 bases lay outside the gene matches. The CDR3 sequence is CASSPDRGREKLFF. The CDR3 region has the DNA TGTGCCAGCAGCCCTGACAGGGGAAGGGAAAAACTGTTTTTT.

The chain uses TRBV6-5 and TRBJ2-1; 10 nucleotides align to TRBD2. In germline, CDR1 is MNHEY, CDR2 SVGAGI. J was trimmed by 8 bases and V by 3 bases; bases with no gene match: 7. The CDR3 loop spans 15 amino acids. The CDR3 nucleotides read TGTGCCAGCAGTTATAGGACAGGGACTAGCGATGAGCAGTTCTTC. Amino acid sequence: CASSYRTGTSDEQFF.

The chain uses TRBV5-1 and TRBJ2-7; TRBD1 aligns across 9 bases. J gave up 6 bases and V 4 bases, and 8 bases lay outside the gene matches. Germline CDR1 and CDR2: SGHRS and YFSETQ. The CDR3 contains 14 residues. The CDR3 here is CASSKPGQGSEQYF. The CDR3 nucleotides are TGCGCCAGCAGCAAACCGGGACAGGGTTCCGAGCAGTACTTC.